This T cell receptor beta chain was recorded in a study of molecular identifiers for immune sequencing clone quantification. This clonotype was seen many times. Bulk TCR libraries were made with methods that had been previously described and with listed TCR primers. TCRdb re-analysed the PCR reads in MiXCR, keeping a single row per CDR3 protein. The sample has about 630,000 distinct CDR3 sequences, 25% seen once; the top ten hold about 0.81%. Libraries used roughly 18,000 to 1,000,000 sorted naive CD8 T cells and 10%, 30% or 50% RNA input. Isolation of naive CD8 T cells was achieved by sorting on a CD8+CD4-CCR7+CD45RA+ phenotype. The V end was cut by 1 base, the J end by 3 bases, with 15 bases between. There are 16 residues in the CDR3. Germline V gene lookup returns CDR1 LGHNA and CDR2 YSLEER.

The specimen was naive CD8+ T cells from blood, with Jurkat cell RNA spiked in. Sample subset: FACS-sorted CD8+CD4-CCR7+CD45RA+ naive T cells. V and J are TRBV4-3 and TRBJ1-1, with unresolved D. This receptor was identified in a human donor in good health. Some libraries in this study had Jurkat cell RNA spiked in. CDR3: CASSQGVEREYTEAFF. CDR3 DNA sequence: TGCGCCAGCAGCCAAGGGGTCGAAAGGGAGTACACTGAAGCTTTCTTT.